This T cell receptor (beta chain) was obtained from a study of blood T cell repertoires in COVID-19. Generated by immunoSEQ multiplex PCR, the TCRdb table keeps only in-frame clones and is missing some. The table has approximately 110,000 clones, more than 80% seen once. Trimming took off 4 bases at V and 0 bases at J, with 13 bases between the two ends. The CDR3 is 16 residues long. Germline CDR1 SGHDN, CDR2 FVKESK. The chain recombines TRBV14 with TRBJ2-1; D perhaps matches TRBD1 (6 bases). The specimen was peripheral blood. This clonotype originated in a woman older than 75 with COVID-19, enrolled during active disease. The CDR3 loop is CASSRRGINSYNEQFF. The CDR3 nucleotides are TGTGCCAGCAGCCGTAGGGGGATCAACTCCTACAATGAGCAGTTCTTC.